A single TCR beta chain is shown here with its context. These data come from a study of CD8 T cells in Susac syndrome. This CDR3 is 14 amino acids long. V lost 1 base, J lost 5 bases, and 1 base stayed unmatched. The germline CDR1 and CDR2 sequences are LNHNV and YYDKDF (reference sequence). Reverse transcription of 0.5 to 1 ug RNA was performed with random hexamers. TCRdb analysed the immunoSEQ multiplex PCR reads with MiXCR anew, one entry per CDR3 protein. The sample has around 100,000 distinct CDR3 sequences; approximately 95% are singletons. Sequenced input: CD8+ T cells from PBMCs. The TCR was taken from a human donor with Susac syndrome. The V gene is TRBV15, the J gene TRBJ2-2, with 7 bases fitting TRBD1. CDR3 coding DNA: TGTGCCACCAGCAGAGTGACAGGGACCGGGGAGCTGTTTTTT. This sequence encodes CATSRVTGTGELFF.